Listed below are T cell receptor beta chains from one sample, sequenced in a study of blood T cell repertoires in COVID-19. Clones were sequenced by immunoSEQ multiplex PCR, and TCRdb holds only the in-frame ones, with some missing. The repertoire holds fewer than 90,000 clones, with about 83% as singletons. Sequencing was performed on peripheral blood. Every receptor here comes from a human donor in a cohort sampled during active COVID-19. Each CDR3 is given with its conserved first and last residue. D genes are given only for firm matches. Clone size is stated in some rows and not others, as once, few, many or a class when expanded.

D gene: NA
V gene: TRBV5-6
J gene: TRBJ1-1
clone size: once
CDR3 protein: CASSSTGIEAFF
CDR3 DNA: TGTGCCAGCAGCTCTACAGGGATAGAAGCTTTCTTT

D gene: NA
V gene: TRBV16
J gene: TRBJ2-7
clone size: NA
CDR3 protein: CASSQSTSSGEQYF
CDR3 DNA: TGTGCCAGCAGCCAATCGACAAGTTCCGGCGAGCAGTACTTC

D gene: TRBD1
V gene: TRBV6-2/TRBV6-3
J gene: TRBJ1-1
clone size: NA
CDR3 protein: CASSPVPPTGGHTEAFF
CDR3 DNA: TGTGCCAGCAGCCCCGTGCCGCCGACAGGGGGCCACACTGAAGCTTTCTTT

D gene: TRBD2
V gene: TRBV25-1
J gene: TRBJ2-5
clone size: NA
CDR3 protein: CASSPGVSGAARETQYF
CDR3 DNA: TGTGCCAGCAGCCCCGGGGTTAGCGGGGCCGCCCGGGAGACCCAGTACTTC

D gene: NA
V gene: TRBV7-2
J gene: TRBJ1-4
clone size: few
CDR3 protein: CASSSRTDEKLFF
CDR3 DNA: TGTGCCAGCAGCTCCCGGACAGATGAAAAACTGTTTTTT

D gene: NA
V gene: TRBV4-3
J gene: TRBJ2-1
clone size: NA
CDR3 protein: CASSQFLQINEQFF
CDR3 DNA: TGCGCCAGCAGCCAATTCCTCCAGATCAATGAGCAGTTCTTC

D gene: NA
V gene: TRBV18
J gene: TRBJ2-1
clone size: once
CDR3 protein: CASSSDNEQFF
CDR3 DNA: TGTGCCAGCTCCTCAGACAATGAGCAGTTCTTC

D gene: TRBD1
V gene: TRBV18
J gene: TRBJ1-1
clone size: NA
CDR3 protein: CASSTGQGARTEAFF
CDR3 DNA: TGTGCCAGCTCAACTGGACAGGGGGCGCGCACTGAAGCTTTCTTT

D gene: TRBD2
V gene: TRBV11-3
J gene: TRBJ2-3
clone size: once
CDR3 protein: CASSLMREGDTQYF
CDR3 DNA: TGTGCCAGCAGCTTAATGCGGGAGGGAGATACGCAGTATTTT

D gene: NA
V gene: TRBV27
J gene: TRBJ2-7
clone size: NA
CDR3 protein: CATKRLRSSYEQYF
CDR3 DNA: TGTGCCACCAAGAGACTGAGGAGCTCCTACGAGCAGTACTTC

D gene: NA
V gene: TRBV20-1
J gene: TRBJ1-2
clone size: NA
CDR3 protein: CSARGGKGFTF
CDR3 DNA: TGCAGTGCTAGAGGCGGGAAAGGGTTCACCTTC

D gene: NA
V gene: TRBV10-3
J gene: TRBJ2-3
clone size: NA
CDR3 protein: CAISFSGTRTDTQYF
CDR3 DNA: TGTGCCATCAGTTTCTCCGGGACAAGGACAGATACGCAGTATTTT

D gene: TRBD2
V gene: TRBV6-6
J gene: TRBJ2-7
clone size: NA
CDR3 protein: CASKLAGDNYEQYF
CDR3 DNA: TGTGCCAGCAAACTAGCGGGAGATAACTACGAGCAGTACTTC

D gene: TRBD1
V gene: TRBV28
J gene: TRBJ2-2
clone size: NA
CDR3 protein: CASRPLTGQGNTGELFF
CDR3 DNA: TGTGCCAGCAGACCGCTAACGGGACAGGGTAACACCGGGGAGCTGTTTTTT

D gene: NA
V gene: TRBV9
J gene: TRBJ2-2
clone size: NA
CDR3 protein: CASSVAGTGELFF
CDR3 DNA: TGTGCCAGCAGCGTAGCAGGGACCGGGGAGCTGTTTTTT

D gene: NA
V gene: TRBV5-8
J gene: TRBJ2-7
clone size: NA
CDR3 protein: CASSLDQGSYEQYF
CDR3 DNA: TGTGCCAGCAGCTTGGACCAGGGCTCCTACGAGCAGTACTTC

D gene: NA
V gene: TRBV7-2
J gene: TRBJ2-7
clone size: NA
CDR3 protein: CASSLQGNYEQYF
CDR3 DNA: TGTGCCAGCAGCTTACAGGGAAACTACGAGCAGTACTTC

D gene: TRBD2
V gene: TRBV7-3
J gene: TRBJ2-1
clone size: NA
CDR3 protein: CASSFSGSSYNEQFF
CDR3 DNA: TGTGCCAGCAGCTTTAGCGGGAGCTCCTACAATGAGCAGTTCTTC

D gene: TRBD1
V gene: TRBV19
J gene: TRBJ1-5
clone size: NA
CDR3 protein: CASSPYRGGNQPQHF
CDR3 DNA: TGTGCCAGTAGCCCATACAGGGGCGGGAATCAGCCCCAGCATTTT

D gene: NA
V gene: TRBV21-1
J gene: TRBJ2-5
clone size: NA
CDR3 protein: CASSQHRGWTQYF
CDR3 DNA: TGTGCCAGCAGCCAACACAGGGGTTGGACCCAGTACTTC

D gene: NA
V gene: TRBV23-1
J gene: TRBJ1-5
clone size: NA
CDR3 protein: CASSRRVFQHF
CDR3 DNA: TGCGCCAGCAGTCGGAGGGTATTCCAGCATTTT

D gene: NA
V gene: TRBV21-1
J gene: TRBJ2-1
clone size: once
CDR3 protein: CASSNQPSSGTAPYNEQFF
CDR3 DNA: TGTGCCAGCAGCAACCAACCAAGTTCCGGGACAGCCCCCTACAATGAGCAGTTCTTC

D gene: TRBD1
V gene: TRBV19
J gene: TRBJ1-2
clone size: NA
CDR3 protein: CASTSTGANYGYTF
CDR3 DNA: TGTGCCAGTACCTCGACAGGGGCGAACTATGGCTACACCTTC

D gene: TRBD2
V gene: TRBV28
J gene: TRBJ2-7
clone size: NA
CDR3 protein: CASSTPGLAAARYF
CDR3 DNA: TGTGCCAGCAGTACCCCGGGACTAGCGGCAGCGAGGTACTTC

D gene: TRBD1
V gene: TRBV7-3
J gene: TRBJ2-2
clone size: NA
CDR3 protein: CASSSTGMNTGELFF
CDR3 DNA: TGTGCCAGCAGCTCGACAGGGATGAACACCGGGGAGCTGTTTTTT

D gene: NA
V gene: TRBV7-6
J gene: TRBJ2-2
clone size: NA
CDR3 protein: CASTRLGEAGELFF
CDR3 DNA: TGTGCCAGCACCCGCCTAGGGGAGGCCGGGGAGCTGTTTTTT

D gene: TRBD2
V gene: TRBV5-6
J gene: TRBJ2-5
clone size: NA
CDR3 protein: CASSHLAGGTQETQYF
CDR3 DNA: TGTGCCAGCAGCCATCTAGCGGGAGGAACACAAGAGACCCAGTACTTC

D gene: TRBD2
V gene: TRBV7-2
J gene: TRBJ2-2
clone size: NA
CDR3 protein: CASRREAPGELFF
CDR3 DNA: TGTGCCAGCAGACGGGAGGCCCCCGGGGAGCTGTTTTTT

D gene: TRBD1
V gene: TRBV4-2
J gene: TRBJ2-3
clone size: NA
CDR3 protein: CASSQGDRDSDTQYF
CDR3 DNA: TGTGCCAGCAGCCAAGGGGACAGGGACTCAGATACGCAGTATTTT

D gene: TRBD2
V gene: TRBV7-6
J gene: TRBJ2-5
clone size: NA
CDR3 protein: CASSLAPGLAGGSQETQYF
CDR3 DNA: TGTGCCAGCAGCTTAGCACCGGGACTAGCGGGAGGGAGTCAAGAGACCCAGTACTTC

D gene: NA
V gene: TRBV4-3
J gene: TRBJ1-6
clone size: NA
CDR3 protein: CASSQLQGGHSPLHF
CDR3 DNA: TGCGCCAGCAGCCAACTACAGGGTGGGCATTCACCCCTCCACTTT

D gene: TRBD1
V gene: TRBV9
J gene: TRBJ2-2
clone size: NA
CDR3 protein: CASSPSNTKGQLNTGELFF
CDR3 DNA: TGTGCCAGCAGCCCGAGCAACACAAAGGGACAGCTGAACACCGGGGAGCTGTTTTTT

D gene: NA
V gene: TRBV7-2
J gene: TRBJ2-2
clone size: NA
CDR3 protein: CASSLEAVNTGELFF
CDR3 DNA: TGTGCCAGCAGCTTAGAAGCGGTAAACACCGGGGAGCTGTTTTTT

D gene: NA
V gene: TRBV6-5
J gene: TRBJ1-3
clone size: NA
CDR3 protein: CASSPTGQSGNTIYF
CDR3 DNA: TGTGCCAGCAGTCCTACAGGGCAGAGTGGAAACACCATATATTTT

D gene: NA
V gene: TRBV7-3
J gene: TRBJ2-2
clone size: NA
CDR3 protein: CASSLTIGGVTGELFF
CDR3 DNA: TGTGCCAGCAGCTTAACGATCGGAGGGGTTACCGGGGAGCTGTTTTTT

D gene: NA
V gene: TRBV4-3
J gene: TRBJ2-5
clone size: NA
CDR3 protein: CASSSRQSNWETQYF
CDR3 DNA: TGCGCCAGCAGCTCCAGACAGTCTAATTGGGAGACCCAGTACTTC

D gene: TRBD1
V gene: TRBV5-1
J gene: TRBJ2-1
clone size: NA
CDR3 protein: CASSLDGQAYNEQFF
CDR3 DNA: TGCGCCAGCAGCTTGGATGGACAGGCCTACAATGAGCAGTTCTTC

D gene: TRBD1
V gene: TRBV4-1
J gene: TRBJ1-2
clone size: NA
CDR3 protein: CASSLMSGGGGYTF
CDR3 DNA: TGCGCCAGCAGCCTAATGTCAGGGGGCGGTGGCTACACCTTC

D gene: NA
V gene: TRBV19
J gene: TRBJ1-4
clone size: NA
CDR3 protein: CASSIEYNGKLFF
CDR3 DNA: TGTGCCAGTAGTATCGAGTATAATGGAAAACTGTTTTTT

D gene: TRBD1
V gene: TRBV27
J gene: TRBJ1-1
clone size: NA
CDR3 protein: CASSSWGRGFNTEAFF
CDR3 DNA: TGTGCCAGCAGTTCGTGGGGCAGGGGGTTCAACACTGAAGCTTTCTTT

D gene: NA
V gene: TRBV7-2
J gene: TRBJ1-2
clone size: few
CDR3 protein: CASSPRGGKGYTF
CDR3 DNA: TGTGCCAGCAGCCCCCGCGGAGGGAAAGGCTACACCTTC

D gene: NA
V gene: TRBV9
J gene: TRBJ2-5
clone size: NA
CDR3 protein: CASSPDTGQEVQETQYF
CDR3 DNA: TGTGCCAGCAGCCCCGATACTGGGCAGGAAGTCCAAGAGACCCAGTACTTC

D gene: TRBD2
V gene: TRBV28
J gene: TRBJ2-2
clone size: NA
CDR3 protein: CASSQIRTSVGELFF
CDR3 DNA: TGTGCCAGCAGTCAGATTCGTACTAGCGTCGGGGAGCTGTTTTTT

D gene: TRBD2
V gene: TRBV24-1
J gene: TRBJ2-5
clone size: NA
CDR3 protein: CATSDSRGRAETQYF
CDR3 DNA: TGTGCCACCAGTGACTCACGCGGGAGGGCAGAGACCCAGTACTTC

D gene: NA
V gene: TRBV19
J gene: TRBJ2-7
clone size: NA
CDR3 protein: CASADRYEQYF
CDR3 DNA: TGTGCCAGCGCGGACAGATACGAGCAGTACTTC

D gene: NA
V gene: TRBV10-2
J gene: TRBJ1-6
clone size: NA
CDR3 protein: CASSETTSSYNSPLHF
CDR3 DNA: TGCGCCAGCAGTGAAACCACGAGCTCCTATAATTCACCCCTCCACTTT

D gene: TRBD1
V gene: TRBV4-1
J gene: TRBJ2-1
clone size: once
CDR3 protein: CASSLGDRAEQFF
CDR3 DNA: TGCGCCAGCAGCCTAGGGGACAGGGCTGAGCAGTTCTTC

D gene: NA
V gene: TRBV7-2
J gene: TRBJ2-5
clone size: NA
CDR3 protein: CASSLTPQETQYF
CDR3 DNA: TGTGCCAGCAGCTTAACTCCCCAAGAGACCCAGTACTTC

D gene: NA
V gene: TRBV5-6
J gene: TRBJ1-6
clone size: NA
CDR3 protein: CASSLYTPNSPLHF
CDR3 DNA: TGTGCCAGCAGCTTGTACACGCCGAATTCACCCCTCCACTTT

D gene: NA
V gene: TRBV27
J gene: TRBJ1-1
clone size: few
CDR3 protein: CASSPRGYTEAFF
CDR3 DNA: TGTGCCAGCAGTCCCAGGGGATACACTGAAGCTTTCTTT

D gene: TRBD2
V gene: TRBV4-1
J gene: TRBJ2-3
clone size: once
CDR3 protein: CATGGKADTQYF
CDR3 DNA: TGCGCCACGGGAGGGAAGGCAGATACGCAGTATTTT

D gene: TRBD1
V gene: TRBV30
J gene: TRBJ2-7
clone size: NA
CDR3 protein: CAWSVRGQGYEQYF
CDR3 DNA: TGTGCCTGGAGTGTACGGGGACAGGGCTACGAGCAGTACTTC

D gene: NA
V gene: TRBV6-9
J gene: TRBJ2-5
clone size: NA
CDR3 protein: CASSYSASVVRETQYF
CDR3 DNA: TGTGCCAGCAGTTATTCAGCCAGCGTAGTACGGGAGACCCAGTACTTC

D gene: NA
V gene: TRBV7-9
J gene: TRBJ2-2
clone size: NA
CDR3 protein: CASSDPGKRELFF
CDR3 DNA: TGTGCCAGCAGCGATCCCGGGAAAAGGGAGCTGTTTTTT

D gene: NA
V gene: TRBV5-4
J gene: TRBJ1-6
clone size: once
CDR3 protein: CASSQQGLNSPLHF
CDR3 DNA: TGTGCCAGCAGCCAACAGGGCCTAAATTCACCCCTCCACTTT